The 7 T cell receptor beta chains given below trace back to one sample, sequenced in a study of CD8 T cells in ankylosing spondylitis. A single record per CDR3 protein comes from TCRdb applying MiXCR to the 5' RACE reads. In the table there are 340,000 or so distinct CDR3 sequences, roughly 14% of which are singletons. The specimen sequenced was blood, either unsorted or a sorted T cell fraction (not recorded which). The receptor source for this set is a male donor with ankylosing spondylitis or in good health (not recorded which).

This clonotype turned up a few times. V is TRBV5-1 and J is TRBJ2-1, with D uncertain. In germline, CDR1 is SGHRS, CDR2 YFSETQ. V was trimmed by 0 bases and J by 7 bases, leaving 11 bases between them. The CDR3 extends over 14 amino acids. CDR3 protein: CASSLGPPPNEQFF. The CDR3 coding sequence is TGCGCCAGCAGCTTGGGGCCTCCCCCAAATGAGCAGTTCTTC.

V is TRBV6-6 and J is TRBJ1-1; D call uncertain. Germline lookup yields CDR1 MNHNY and CDR2 SVGAGI (reference sequence). CDR3 length equals 13 residues. The ends were cut back, 0 bases at V and 1 base at J, with 3 bases in the middle. The CDR3 reads CASSYSQNTEAFF. CDR3 bases: TGTGCCAGCAGTTACTCGCAGAACACTGAAGCTTTCTTT.

This chain joins TRBV21-1 and TRBJ2-3; the listed D gene, TRBD2, was not tested against the DNA. TRBV21-1 is marked as a pseudogene. The CDR3 is 17 residues long. CDR3 in DNA: TGTGCCAGCAGCAAAGAGGGCAGGACCGATCGCACAGATACGCAGTATTTT. Amino acids: CASSKEGRTDRTDTQYF.

This clonotype has only a few counts. The V gene is TRBV29-1, the J gene TRBJ2-1, with D maybe TRBD1 (6 bases). From germline, CDR1 is SQVTM and CDR2 ANQGSEA. This CDR3 has 16 residues. Trimming left V 7 bases short and J 3 bases short, with 22 bases between. CDR3 in amino acids: CSAAEQGTPGYNEQFF. The CDR3 DNA reads as TGCAGCGCCGCGGAACAGGGAACTCCCGGCTACAATGAGCAGTTCTTC.

The table lists this clonotype with a few counts. The gene calls are TRBV7-9 and TRBJ2-1; 8 bases fit TRBD2. The CDR3 covers 15 residues. The V gene's germline CDR1 is SEHNR and CDR2 FQNEAQ (reference sequence). The trim removed 0 bases at V and 12 bases at J, leaving 10 bases unmatched. CDR3 nucleotides: TGTGCCAGCAGCTTAGCGGTGCTCAGCGGGAGAGGGCAGTTCTTC. Protein: CASSLAVLSGRGQFF.

This clonotype was seen a handful of times. The chain joins TRBV7-2 to TRBJ1-6; TRBD1 aligns across 8 bases. V lost 5 bases to trimming and J lost 12 bases; unmatched junction nucleotides: 9. In germline, CDR1 is SGHTA, CDR2 FQGNSA. The CDR3 is 14 amino acids. This chain's CDR3 is CASSNDRGLLPLHF. The CDR3 region has the DNA TGTGCCAGCAGCAATGACAGGGGTCTCCTACCCCTCCACTTT.

The table lists this clonotype with a few counts. The CDR3 spells CASRSQENNYGYTF. As DNA, the CDR3 is TGTGCCAGCAGATCGCAGGAGAATAACTATGGCTACACCTTC. The genes are TRBV6-1 and TRBJ1-2; no clear D gene. CDR1 and CDR2 (germline): MNHNS, SASEGT. Trimming removed 6 bases from V and 1 base from J, with 12 bases in between. This CDR3 spans 14 amino acids.